This T cell receptor beta chain is drawn from a study of regulatory T cells in long-lasting Graves disease. This clonotype has a count of ten or more. What it binds is unknown. Both iRepertoire HTBI primers and Arm-PCR of CDR3 regions were used to build the TCR beta libraries. Each CDR3 protein is one row after TCRdb ran MiXCR on the multiplex PCR reads. The sample lists approximately 400,000 distinct CDR3 sequences; about 20% were seen once. Regarding the study as a whole: Accuracy could have been hurt by small sample size. Samples came from peripheral blood alone, without thyroid tissue.

The CDR3 consists of 13 residues. V lost 3 bases and J lost 8; bases outside the gene matches: 6. As to time point: persistent/refractory GD, antithyroid drugs over 5 years with positive TRAb. The TCR library was prepared using RNA isolated from PBMCs. Into tubes containing EDTA, about 9.6 milliliters of peripheral blood were drawn. This clonotype originated in a female donor with Graves disease. The sample here was peripheral blood mononuclear cells (PBMCs), taken when the disease was refractory, from a patient treated with antithyroid drugs. The chain recombines TRBV12-3 or TRBV12-4 with TRBJ1-2; 7 bases are a match to TRBD1. The chain's CDR3 is CASSFGTDGGYTF. The CDR3 DNA reads TGTGCCAGCAGTTTTGGGACAGATGGAGGCTACACCTTC.